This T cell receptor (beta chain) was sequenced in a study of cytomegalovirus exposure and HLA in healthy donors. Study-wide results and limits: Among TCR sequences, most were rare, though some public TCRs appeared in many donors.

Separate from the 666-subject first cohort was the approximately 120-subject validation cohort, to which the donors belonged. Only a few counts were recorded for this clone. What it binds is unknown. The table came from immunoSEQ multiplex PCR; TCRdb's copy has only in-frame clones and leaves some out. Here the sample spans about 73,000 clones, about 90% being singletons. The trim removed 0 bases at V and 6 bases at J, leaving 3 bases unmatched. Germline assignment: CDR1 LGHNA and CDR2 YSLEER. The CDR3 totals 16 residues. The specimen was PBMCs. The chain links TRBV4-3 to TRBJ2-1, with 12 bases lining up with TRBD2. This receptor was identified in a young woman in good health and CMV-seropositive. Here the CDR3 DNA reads TGCGCCAGCAGCCAAGATCCTAGCGGGGGGGCCAATGAGCAGTTCTTC. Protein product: CASSQDPSGGANEQFF.